The 18 T cell receptor beta chains below come from one sample, sequenced in a study of blood T cells in healthy people across ages (dated by TCRdb to between 2014 and 2016). Receptors were amplified or captured by 5' RACE. These reads were obtained on an Illumina HiSeq 2500. The second PCR ran for about 6 to 12 cycles and used a J-beta primer mix along with a sample-barcoded 5' primer. Using fastp trimming at Q25 and MiXCR clonotype assembly, TCRdb reanalyzed the public sequencing data and kept in-frame beta chains. Each CDR3 protein appears once, grouped with its most common genes and DNA. The sample table lists about 1.5 million distinct CDR3 sequences, 35% to 45% of them with a count of one. The ten largest clones add up to about 4.1% of the sample. The sequencing sample was made of blood. These receptors all come from a woman under 30 in good health.

This clonotype has more than one count but fewer than ten. V is TRBV20-1 and J is TRBJ1-1; 9 nucleotides match TRBD1. Germline trimming cut 2 bases from V and 5 bases from J; bases unmatched to any gene: 9. The length of the CDR3 is 15 residues. Germline lookup yields CDR1 DFQATT and CDR2 SNEGSKA (reference sequence). The CDR3 nucleotides are TGCAGTGCTAGAACACCGGGACAGGGAAGAACTGAAGCTTTCTTT. Its translation is CSARTPGQGRTEAFF.

The chain is built from TRBV4-1 and TRBJ1-5; D might be TRBD1 (6 bases). The germline V gene encodes CDR1 MGHRA and CDR2 YSYEKL. This CDR3 contains 15 residues. Trimming shortened V by 8 bases and J by 1 base, and 15 bases separated the two germline ends. The CDR3 loop is CASFHRDLSNQPQHF. The CDR3 nucleotides are TGCGCCAGCTTTCACAGGGATCTGAGCAATCAGCCCCAGCATTTT.

This clonotype was seen once. The V and J genes are TRBV3-1 and TRBJ2-5; TRBD1 agrees at 7 bases. This CDR3 has 14 residues. V trimming: 1 base; J trimming: 11 bases; junction bases outside the gene matches: 10. Germline CDR1 LGHDT, CDR2 YNNKEL (reference sequence). CDR3 sequence: CASSQVGQQKTQYF. The CDR3 region has the DNA TGTGCCAGCAGCCAAGTGGGACAGCAAAAAACTCAGTACTTC.

This clonotype appeared a few times. The chain joins TRBV7-2 to TRBJ2-5; perhaps D is TRBD1 or TRBD2 (5 bases each). The CDR3 contains 15 residues. Trimming took 5 bases from V and 1 from J, leaving 14 bases between them. Germline values: CDR1 SGHTA, CDR2 FQGNSA. The CDR3 sequence: CASSLPTGLQETQYF. CDR3 DNA: TGTGCCAGCAGCCTCCCGACGGGGCTCCAAGAGACCCAGTACTTC.

This chain joins TRBV2 and TRBJ2-1; 11 bases are shared with TRBD2. Germline V gene lookup returns CDR1 SNHLY and CDR2 FYNNEI. CDR3 length: 15 amino acids. Germline trimming cut 5 bases from V and 6 bases from J; bases unmatched to any gene: 6. This CDR3 is CASSISGGASNEQFF. CDR3 nucleotide sequence: TGTGCCAGCAGTATTAGCGGGGGGGCCTCCAATGAGCAGTTCTTC.

This clonotype has ten or more counts. At one end the junction does not follow the germline gene, possibly because of a read error. This chain connects TRBV7-2 to TRBJ2-7, with D possibly being TRBD2 (6 bases). CDR1 and CDR2 from the germline V gene are SGHTA and FQGNSA. This CDR3 spans 14 amino acids. CDR3 sequence (DNA): TGCGCCAGCAGCTTGGGGGGTGACAGCTACGAGCAGTACTTC. This encodes CASSLGGDSYEQYF.

The sample holds a few counts of this clonotype. This chain uses TRBV11-2 with TRBJ2-4; no clear D gene. The germline V gene has CDR1 SGHAT and CDR2 FQNNGV. Between the trimmed V and J ends, which lost 1 base and 0 bases, there was a span of 10 bases. The CDR3 sequence is 16 residues long. This chain's CDR3 is CASSLGQLLAKNIQYF. The CDR3 coding sequence is TGTGCCAGCAGCTTAGGTCAGCTACTAGCCAAAAACATTCAGTACTTC.

This clonotype came up a few times. This chain links TRBV6-2 or TRBV6-3 with TRBJ1-5; D uncertain. The CDR3 loop spans 15 amino acids. V lost 4 bases and J lost 4, with 14 bases in between. Per germline, CDR1 MNHEY and CDR2 SVGEGT. As DNA, the CDR3 is TGTGCCAGCAGTTCTTACATGGACGGGAATCAGCCCCAGCATTTT. It specifies CASSSYMDGNQPQHF.

The rearrangement uses TRBV6-5 and TRBJ2-1; D uncertain. The CDR3 covers 12 residues. V dropped 2 bases and J dropped 7 bases, with 6 bases sitting between them. Germline CDR1 reads MNHEY; CDR2 reads SVGAGI. In DNA form, the CDR3 reads TGTGCCAGCAGTTACGACGGGAATGAGCAGTTCTTC. Amino acid sequence: CASSYDGNEQFF.

Notes on this clonotype: At one end, the junction sequence differs from germline, possibly due to a read error. This chain joins TRBV30 and TRBJ2-7; a weak D match, TRBD2 (6 bases). The CDR3 contains 13 residues. Germline V gives CDR1 GTSNPN, CDR2 SVGIG (reference sequence). CDR3 region: CAWNPGLSSEQYF. CDR3 nucleotides: TGTGCCTGGAACCCGGGACTCTCCTCCGAGCAGTACTTC. Supplemented by reference TRBV30 and TRBJ2-7, the full variable domain reads SQTIHQWPATLVQPVGSPLSLECTVEGTSNPNLYWYRQAAGRGLQLLFYSVGIGQISSEVPQNLSASRPQDRQFILSSKKLLLSDSGFYLCAWNPGLSSEQYFGPGTRLTVT.

This clonotype was picked up a small number of times. The chain employs TRBV7-2 and TRBJ2-3, with 10 bases that match TRBD2. V shed 5 bases, J shed 6 bases, and the junction held 8 bases outside the gene matches. Germline values: CDR1 SGHTA, CDR2 FQGNSA. The CDR3 covers 15 residues. The CDR3 loop reads CASSPGLAHHDTQYF. CDR3 in DNA: TGTGCCAGCAGCCCGGGACTAGCGCATCATGATACGCAGTATTTT.

The sample holds a few counts of this clonotype. This chain uses TRBV4-3 with TRBJ2-5, with 7 bases fitting TRBD1. Germline values: CDR1 LGHNA, CDR2 YSLEER. The CDR3 is 15 amino acids. V gave up 1 base and J gave up 3 bases; unmatched junction bases: 5. This chain's CDR3 is CASSQGYRGKETQYF. For the CDR3, the DNA is TGCGCCAGCAGCCAAGGGTACAGGGGAAAAGAGACCCAGTACTTC.

The DNA of the CDR3 is TGCGCCAGCAGCTTGGGTGGACAGGGTCATGAGACCCAGTACTTC. It codes for CASSLGGQGHETQYF. V and J are TRBV5-1 and TRBJ2-5, with TRBD1 matching 8 bases. Trimming at V came to 0 bases and at J to 5 bases, leaving 6 bases not matched to a gene. Germline V CDR1 and CDR2: SGHRS, YFSETQ. The CDR3 has 15 residues.

The rearrangement links TRBV12-3 or TRBV12-4 to TRBJ2-3; 7 nucleotides line up with TRBD1. V lost 2 bases and J lost 4; bases outside the gene matches: 9. CDR3 length: 16 amino acids. Here the CDR3 reads CASSLKGTVIADTQYF. The CDR3 DNA reads TGTGCCAGCAGTTTAAAGGGGACAGTCATCGCAGATACGCAGTATTTT.

CDR3 amino acids: CASSQDTVKGAYGYTF. The CDR3 DNA reads TGCGCCAGCAGCCAAGATACGGTTAAGGGGGCCTATGGCTACACCTTC. The chain uses TRBV4-1 and TRBJ1-2, with TRBD1 matching over 7 bases. CDR1 is MGHRA and CDR2 is YSYEKL in the germline V gene. The CDR3 covers 16 residues. V was clipped by 0 bases and J by 4 bases; unmatched bases: 8.

The chain recombines TRBV6-5 with TRBJ1-2, with D possibly TRBD1 on 6 matching bases. Trimming removed 5 bases at V and 7 bases at J, with 14 bases between. Germline CDR1 and CDR2: MNHEY and SVGAGI. CDR3 length: 13 amino acids. This chain's CDR3 is CASSSGRGPGYTF. CDR3 DNA: TGTGCCAGCAGTAGCGGCAGGGGACCTGGCTACACCTTC.

The table lists this clonotype with a few counts. Germline is not matched at one junction end, which may reflect a read error. The gene calls are TRBV15 and TRBJ1-3; D gene ambiguous. Germline values: CDR1 LNHNV, CDR2 YYDKDF (reference sequence). This CDR3 is 16 amino acids long. The DNA of the CDR3 is TGTGCCACTAGCAGAGATCGAGGACGCTCTGGAAACACCATATATTTT. Translating gives CATSRDRGRSGNTIYF.

In this sample, this clonotype turned up many times. At one of its ends the junction is not consistent with the germline gene, which may arise from a read error. The chain couples TRBV7-2 to TRBJ1-1; D is undetermined. This CDR3 region has 14 residues. The germline CDR1 and CDR2 sequences are SGHTA and FQGNSA. This CDR3 is CASSLAGTNTEAFF. The CDR3 DNA reads as TGTGCCAGCAGTTTAGCGGGTACGAACACTGAAGCTTTCTTT.